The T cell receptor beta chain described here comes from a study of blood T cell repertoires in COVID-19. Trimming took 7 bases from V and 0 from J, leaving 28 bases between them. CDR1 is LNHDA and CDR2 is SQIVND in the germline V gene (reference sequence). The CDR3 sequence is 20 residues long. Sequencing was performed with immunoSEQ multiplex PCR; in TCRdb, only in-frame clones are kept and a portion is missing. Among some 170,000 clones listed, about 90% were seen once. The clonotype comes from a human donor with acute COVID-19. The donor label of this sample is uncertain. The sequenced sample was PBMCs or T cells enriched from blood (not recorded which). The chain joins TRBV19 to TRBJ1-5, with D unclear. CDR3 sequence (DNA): TGTGCCAGTAAGCAGAGTATGCTAGATCGCCGGCGGGATAGCAATCAGCCCCAGCATTTT. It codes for CASKQSMLDRRRDSNQPQHF.